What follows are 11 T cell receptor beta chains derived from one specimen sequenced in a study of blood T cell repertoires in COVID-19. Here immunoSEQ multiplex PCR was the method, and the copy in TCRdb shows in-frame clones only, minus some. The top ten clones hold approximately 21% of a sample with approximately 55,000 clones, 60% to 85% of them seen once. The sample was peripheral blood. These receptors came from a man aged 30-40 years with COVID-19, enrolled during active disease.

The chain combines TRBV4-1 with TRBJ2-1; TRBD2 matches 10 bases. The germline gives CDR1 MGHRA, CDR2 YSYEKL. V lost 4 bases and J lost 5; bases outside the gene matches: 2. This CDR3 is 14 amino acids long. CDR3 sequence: CASSPLAGDNEQFF. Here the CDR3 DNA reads TGCGCCAGCAGCCCCCTAGCGGGGGACAATGAGCAGTTCTTC.

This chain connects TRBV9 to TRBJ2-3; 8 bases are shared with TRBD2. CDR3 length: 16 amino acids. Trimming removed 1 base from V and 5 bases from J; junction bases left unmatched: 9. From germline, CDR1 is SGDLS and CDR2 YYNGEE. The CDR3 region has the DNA TGTGCCAGCAGCGTATACGGGGGGGAATCTAGAGATACGCAGTATTTT. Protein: CASSVYGGESRDTQYF.

CDR3 amino acids: CASSPPTDNEQFF. CDR3 in DNA: TGTGCCAGCTCACCACCGACAGACAATGAGCAGTTCTTC. The chain links TRBV18 to TRBJ2-1, with TRBD1 as a possible D gene (5 bases). Germline CDR1 and CDR2: KGHSH and LQKENI. The CDR3 sequence is 13 residues long. V was cut by 0 bases and J by 5 bases, with 5 bases left in between.

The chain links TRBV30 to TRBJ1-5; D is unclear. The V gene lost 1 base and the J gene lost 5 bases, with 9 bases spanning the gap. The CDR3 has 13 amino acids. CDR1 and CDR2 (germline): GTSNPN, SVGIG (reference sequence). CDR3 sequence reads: CAWSGLLDQPQHF. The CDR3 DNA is TGTGCCTGGAGTGGCCTTCTAGATCAGCCCCAGCATTTT.

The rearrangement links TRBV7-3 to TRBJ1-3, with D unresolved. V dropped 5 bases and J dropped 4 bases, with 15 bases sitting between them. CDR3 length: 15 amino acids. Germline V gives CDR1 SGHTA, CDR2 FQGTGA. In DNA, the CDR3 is TGTGCCAGCAGCCCCGGGATGGGGAGCGGAAACACCATATATTTT. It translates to CASSPGMGSGNTIYF.

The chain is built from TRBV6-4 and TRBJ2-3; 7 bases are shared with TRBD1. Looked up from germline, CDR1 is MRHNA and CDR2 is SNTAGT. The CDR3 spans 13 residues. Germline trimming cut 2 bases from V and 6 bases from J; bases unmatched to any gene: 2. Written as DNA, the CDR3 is TGTGCCAGCAGTGACAGGGGGCACGATACGCAGTATTTT. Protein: CASSDRGHDTQYF.

In DNA, the CDR3 is TGTGCCAGCAGCCTGACAGGGGTAGATTCGGATACGCAGTATTTT. This translates into CASSLTGVDSDTQYF. The V and J genes are TRBV7-3 and TRBJ2-3; 8 nucleotides align to TRBD1. The CDR3 runs 15 residues. Germline CDR1 and CDR2: SGHTA and FQGTGA. The V gene end was trimmed by 5 bases and the J gene end by 6 bases; junction bases not matched to a gene: 10.

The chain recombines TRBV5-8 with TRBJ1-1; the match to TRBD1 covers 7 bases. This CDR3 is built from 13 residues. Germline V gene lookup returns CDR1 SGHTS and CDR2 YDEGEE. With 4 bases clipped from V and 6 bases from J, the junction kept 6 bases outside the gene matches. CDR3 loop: CASSHGQAAEAFF. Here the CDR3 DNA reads TGTGCCAGCAGCCACGGACAGGCCGCTGAAGCTTTCTTT.

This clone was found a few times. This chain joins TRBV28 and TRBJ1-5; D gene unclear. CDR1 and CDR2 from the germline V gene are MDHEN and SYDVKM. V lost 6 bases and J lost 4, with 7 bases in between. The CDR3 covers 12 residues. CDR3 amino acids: CASSVRNQPQHF. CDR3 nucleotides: TGTGCCAGCAGCGTCCGGAATCAGCCCCAGCATTTT.

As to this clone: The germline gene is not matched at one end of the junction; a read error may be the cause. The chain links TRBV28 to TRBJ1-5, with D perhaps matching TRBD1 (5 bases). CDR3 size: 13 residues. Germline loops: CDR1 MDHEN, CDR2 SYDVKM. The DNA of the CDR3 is TGTGCCAGCAGGTTATGGGGCGATCAGCCCCAGCATTTT. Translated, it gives CASRLWGDQPQHF.

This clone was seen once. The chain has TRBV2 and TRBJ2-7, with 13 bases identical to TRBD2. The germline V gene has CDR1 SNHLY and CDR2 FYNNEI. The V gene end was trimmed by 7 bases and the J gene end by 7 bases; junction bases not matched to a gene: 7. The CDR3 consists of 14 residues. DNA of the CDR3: TGTGCCAGCACAACGGGACTAGCGGGACGTGAGCAGTACTTC. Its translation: CASTTGLAGREQYF.